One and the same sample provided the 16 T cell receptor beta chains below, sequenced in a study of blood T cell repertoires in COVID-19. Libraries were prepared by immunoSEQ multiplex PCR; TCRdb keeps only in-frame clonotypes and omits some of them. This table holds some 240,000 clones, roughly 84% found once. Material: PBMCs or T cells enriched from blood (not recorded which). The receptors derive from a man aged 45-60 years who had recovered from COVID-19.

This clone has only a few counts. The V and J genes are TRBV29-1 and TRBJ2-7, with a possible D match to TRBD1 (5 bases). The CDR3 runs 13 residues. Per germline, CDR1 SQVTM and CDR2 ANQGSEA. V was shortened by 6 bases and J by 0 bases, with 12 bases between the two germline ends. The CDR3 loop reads CSVTDPFSYEQYF. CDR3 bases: TGCAGCGTGACAGATCCCTTCTCCTACGAGCAGTACTTC.

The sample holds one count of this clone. The CDR3 loop reads CASSVVSYNEQFF. In DNA, the CDR3 is TGTGCCAGCAGTGTAGTCTCCTACAATGAGCAGTTCTTC. The J gene is TRBJ2-1, the V gene TRBV2, with D uncertain. The CDR3 extends over 13 amino acids. Germline-derived CDR1 and CDR2 are SNHLY and FYNNEI. The V and J ends lost 4 bases and 0 bases respectively, with 4 bases between them.

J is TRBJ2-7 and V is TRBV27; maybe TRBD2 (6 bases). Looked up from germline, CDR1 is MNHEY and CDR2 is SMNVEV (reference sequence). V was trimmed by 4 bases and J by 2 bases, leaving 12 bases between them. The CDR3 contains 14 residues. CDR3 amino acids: CASSSEEGTYEQYF. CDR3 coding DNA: TGTGCCAGCAGTTCAGAGGAGGGCACCTACGAGCAGTACTTC.

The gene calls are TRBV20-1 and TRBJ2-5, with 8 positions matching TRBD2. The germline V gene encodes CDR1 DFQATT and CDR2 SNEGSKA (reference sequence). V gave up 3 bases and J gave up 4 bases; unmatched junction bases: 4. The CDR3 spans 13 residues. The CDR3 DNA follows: TGCAGTGCTAGTGGGACTAGTGGAGAGACCCAGTACTTC. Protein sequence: CSASGTSGETQYF.

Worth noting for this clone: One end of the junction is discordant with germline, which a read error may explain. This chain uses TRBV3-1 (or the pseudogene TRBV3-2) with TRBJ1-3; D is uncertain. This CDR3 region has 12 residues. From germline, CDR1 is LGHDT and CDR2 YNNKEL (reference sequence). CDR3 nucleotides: TGTGCCAGCAACCAACGTGGAAACACCATATATTTT. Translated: CASNQRGNTIYF.

The DNA of the CDR3 is TGTGCCAGTAGTACCCCGGGGGTGAACTATGGCTACACCTTC. Translated: CASSTPGVNYGYTF. The genes are TRBV19 and TRBJ1-2, with D possibly being TRBD1 (5 bases). The ends were cut back, 4 bases at V and 2 bases at J, with 11 bases in the middle. Germline CDR1 is LNHDA and CDR2 is SQIVND (reference sequence). This CDR3 has 14 amino acids.

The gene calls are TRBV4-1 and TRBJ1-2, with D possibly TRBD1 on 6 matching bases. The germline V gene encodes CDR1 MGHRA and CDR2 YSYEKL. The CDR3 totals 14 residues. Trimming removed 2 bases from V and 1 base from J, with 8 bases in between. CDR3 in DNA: TGCGCCAGCAGCCAACAGGGGTTTAACTATGGCTACACCTTC. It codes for CASSQQGFNYGYTF.

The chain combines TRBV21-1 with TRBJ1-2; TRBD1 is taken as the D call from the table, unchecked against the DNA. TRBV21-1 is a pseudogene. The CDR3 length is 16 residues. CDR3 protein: CASSNQEDRAVYGYTF. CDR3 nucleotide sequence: TGTGCCAGCAGCAACCAGGAGGACAGGGCTGTCTATGGCTACACCTTC.

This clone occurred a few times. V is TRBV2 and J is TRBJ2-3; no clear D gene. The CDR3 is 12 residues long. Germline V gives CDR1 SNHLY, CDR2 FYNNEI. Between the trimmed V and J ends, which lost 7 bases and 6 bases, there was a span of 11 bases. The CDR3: CASTPRVDTQYF. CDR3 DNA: TGTGCCAGCACTCCCCGGGTGGATACGCAGTATTTT. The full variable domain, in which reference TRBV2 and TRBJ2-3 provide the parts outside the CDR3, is EPEVTQTPSHQVTQMGQEVILRCVPISNHLYFYWYRQILGQKVEFLVSFYNNEISEKSEIFDDQFSVERPDGSNFTLKIRSTKLEDSAMYFCASTPRVDTQYFGPGTRLTVL.

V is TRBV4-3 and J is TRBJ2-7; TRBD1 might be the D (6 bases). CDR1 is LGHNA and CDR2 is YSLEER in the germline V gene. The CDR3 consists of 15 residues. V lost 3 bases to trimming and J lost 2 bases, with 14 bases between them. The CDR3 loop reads CASSQDQGRPYEQYF. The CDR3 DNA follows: TGCGCCAGCAGCCAGGATCAGGGGCGGCCCTACGAGCAGTACTTC.

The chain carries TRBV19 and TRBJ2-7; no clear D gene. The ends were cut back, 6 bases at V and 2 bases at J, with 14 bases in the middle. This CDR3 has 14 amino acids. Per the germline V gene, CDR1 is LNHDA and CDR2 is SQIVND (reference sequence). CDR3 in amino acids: CASSTILGTYEQYF. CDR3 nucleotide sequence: TGTGCCAGTAGCACCATCCTCGGTACCTACGAGCAGTACTTC.

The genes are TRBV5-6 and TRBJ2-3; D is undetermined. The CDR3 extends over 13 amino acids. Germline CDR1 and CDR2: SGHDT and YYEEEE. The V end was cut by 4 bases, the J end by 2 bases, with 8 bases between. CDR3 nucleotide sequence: TGTGCCAGCAGCGGGCAGATCACAGATACGCAGTATTTT. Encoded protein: CASSGQITDTQYF.

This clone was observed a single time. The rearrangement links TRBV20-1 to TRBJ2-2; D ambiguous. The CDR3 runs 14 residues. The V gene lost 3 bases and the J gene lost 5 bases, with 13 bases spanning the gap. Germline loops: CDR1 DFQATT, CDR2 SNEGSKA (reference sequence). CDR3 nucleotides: TGCAGTGCTAGTACGGCAGGTCCTACCGGGGAGCTGTTTTTT. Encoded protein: CSASTAGPTGELFF.

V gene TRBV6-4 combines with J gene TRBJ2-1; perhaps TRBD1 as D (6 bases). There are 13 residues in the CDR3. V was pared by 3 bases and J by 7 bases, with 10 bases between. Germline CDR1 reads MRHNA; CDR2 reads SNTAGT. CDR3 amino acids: CASSDAGVNEQFF. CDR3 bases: TGTGCCAGCAGTGATGCAGGGGTGAATGAGCAGTTCTTC.

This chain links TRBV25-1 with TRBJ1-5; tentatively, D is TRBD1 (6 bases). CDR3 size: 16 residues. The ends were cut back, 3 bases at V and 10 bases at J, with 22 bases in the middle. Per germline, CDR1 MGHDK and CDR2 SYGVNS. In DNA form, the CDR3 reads TGTGCCAGCAGTGATCCTCGGACAGACCGTTTGAGTCCCCAGCATTTT. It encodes CASSDPRTDRLSPQHF.

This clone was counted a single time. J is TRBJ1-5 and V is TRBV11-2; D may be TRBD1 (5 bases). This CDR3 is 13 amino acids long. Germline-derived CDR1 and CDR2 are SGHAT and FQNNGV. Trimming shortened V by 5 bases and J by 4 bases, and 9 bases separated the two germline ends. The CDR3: CASSPDRNQPQHF. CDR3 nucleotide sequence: TGTGCCAGCAGCCCCGACAGAAATCAGCCCCAGCATTTT.